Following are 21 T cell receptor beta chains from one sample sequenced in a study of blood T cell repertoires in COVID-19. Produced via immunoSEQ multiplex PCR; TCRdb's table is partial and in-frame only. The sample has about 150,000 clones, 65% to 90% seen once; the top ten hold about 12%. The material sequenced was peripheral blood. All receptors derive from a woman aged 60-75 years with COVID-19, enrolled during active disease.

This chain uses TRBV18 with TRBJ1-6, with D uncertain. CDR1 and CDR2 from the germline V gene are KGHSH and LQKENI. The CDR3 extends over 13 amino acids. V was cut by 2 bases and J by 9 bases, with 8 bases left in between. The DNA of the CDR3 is TGTGCCAGCTCACCAGGTCCAGGTTCACCCCTCCACTTT. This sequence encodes CASSPGPGSPLHF. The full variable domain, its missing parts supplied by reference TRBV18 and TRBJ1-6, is NAGVMQNPRHLVRRRGQEARLRCSPMKGHSHVYWYRQLPEEGLKFMVYLQKENIIDESGMPKERFSAEFPKEGPSILRIQQVVRGDSAAYFCASSPGPGSPLHFGNGTRLTVT.

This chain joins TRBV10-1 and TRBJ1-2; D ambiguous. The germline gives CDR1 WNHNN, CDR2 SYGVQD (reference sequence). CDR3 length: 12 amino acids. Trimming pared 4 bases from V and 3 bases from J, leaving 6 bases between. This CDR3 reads CASSGQDYGYTF. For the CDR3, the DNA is TGCGCCAGCAGTGGGCAGGACTATGGCTACACCTTC.

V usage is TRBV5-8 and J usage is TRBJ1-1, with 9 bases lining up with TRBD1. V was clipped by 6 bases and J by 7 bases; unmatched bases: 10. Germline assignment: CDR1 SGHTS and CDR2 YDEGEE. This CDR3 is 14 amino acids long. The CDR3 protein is CASNRDRAVNEAFF. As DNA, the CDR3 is TGTGCCAGCAACCGGGACAGGGCCGTCAATGAAGCTTTCTTT.

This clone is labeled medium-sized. CDR3 nucleotide sequence: TGTGCCTGGACCGGGACTCCGAATTCACCCCTCCACTTT. Protein: CAWTGTPNSPLHF. The gene calls are TRBV30 and TRBJ1-6; D may be TRBD1 (5 bases). CDR3 length: 13 amino acids. The germline V and J ends were trimmed by 4 bases and 7 bases, with 11 bases remaining between them. Germline lookup yields CDR1 GTSNPN and CDR2 SVGIG (reference sequence).

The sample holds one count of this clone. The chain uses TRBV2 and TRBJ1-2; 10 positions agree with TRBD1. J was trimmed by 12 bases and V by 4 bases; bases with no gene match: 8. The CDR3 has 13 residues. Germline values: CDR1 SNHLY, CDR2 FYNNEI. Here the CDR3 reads CASSGGTGERDTF. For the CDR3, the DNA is TGTGCCAGCAGTGGTGGGACAGGGGAGAGAGACACCTTC.

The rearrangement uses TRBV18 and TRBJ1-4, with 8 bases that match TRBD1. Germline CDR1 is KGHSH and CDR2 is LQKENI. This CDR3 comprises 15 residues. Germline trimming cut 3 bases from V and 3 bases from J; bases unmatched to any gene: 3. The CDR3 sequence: CASSPVDRANEKLFF. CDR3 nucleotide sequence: TGTGCCAGCTCACCCGTGGACAGGGCTAATGAAAAACTGTTTTTT. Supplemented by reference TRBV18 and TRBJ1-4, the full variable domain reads NAGVMQNPRHLVRRRGQEARLRCSPMKGHSHVYWYRQLPEEGLKFMVYLQKENIIDESGMPKERFSAEFPKEGPSILRIQQVVRGDSAAYFCASSPVDRANEKLFFGSGTQLSVL.

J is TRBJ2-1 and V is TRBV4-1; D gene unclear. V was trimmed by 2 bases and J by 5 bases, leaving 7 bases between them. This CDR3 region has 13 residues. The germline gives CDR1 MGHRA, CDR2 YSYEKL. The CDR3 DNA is TGCGCCAGCAGCCAAATCTCTAACAATGAGCAGTTCTTC. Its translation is CASSQISNNEQFF.

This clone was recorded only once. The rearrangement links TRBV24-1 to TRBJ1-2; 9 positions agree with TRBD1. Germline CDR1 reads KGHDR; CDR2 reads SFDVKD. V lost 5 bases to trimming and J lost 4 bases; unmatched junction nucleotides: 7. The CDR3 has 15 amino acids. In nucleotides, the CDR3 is TGTGCCACCAGTGCCGCGGACAGGGGAATCTATGGCTACACCTTC. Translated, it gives CATSAADRGIYGYTF.

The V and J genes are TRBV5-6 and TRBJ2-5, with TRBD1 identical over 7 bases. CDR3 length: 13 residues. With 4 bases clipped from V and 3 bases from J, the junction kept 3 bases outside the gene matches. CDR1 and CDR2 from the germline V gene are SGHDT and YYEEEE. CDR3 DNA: TGTGCCAGCAGCGGGGACAGAGAAGAGACCCAGTACTTC. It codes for CASSGDREETQYF.

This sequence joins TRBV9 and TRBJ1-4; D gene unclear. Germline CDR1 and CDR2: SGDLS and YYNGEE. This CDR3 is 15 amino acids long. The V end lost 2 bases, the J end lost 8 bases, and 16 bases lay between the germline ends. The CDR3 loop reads CASSVISEAGEKLFF. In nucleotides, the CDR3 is TGTGCCAGCAGCGTTATTAGCGAGGCTGGCGAAAAACTGTTTTTT.

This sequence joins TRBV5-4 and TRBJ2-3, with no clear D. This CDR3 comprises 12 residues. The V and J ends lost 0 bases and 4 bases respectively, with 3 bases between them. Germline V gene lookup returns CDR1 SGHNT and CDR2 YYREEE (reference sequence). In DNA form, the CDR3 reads TGTGCCAGCAGCTTGGCCGCAGATACGCAGTATTTT. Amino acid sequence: CASSLAADTQYF.

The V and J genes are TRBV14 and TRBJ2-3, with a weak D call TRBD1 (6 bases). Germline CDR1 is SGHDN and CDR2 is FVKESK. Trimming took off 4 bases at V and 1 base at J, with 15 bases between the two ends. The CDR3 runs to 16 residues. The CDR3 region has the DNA TGTGCCAGCAGCCGCAGCGGACAGCCACGCACAGATACGCAGTATTTT. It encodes CASSRSGQPRTDTQYF.

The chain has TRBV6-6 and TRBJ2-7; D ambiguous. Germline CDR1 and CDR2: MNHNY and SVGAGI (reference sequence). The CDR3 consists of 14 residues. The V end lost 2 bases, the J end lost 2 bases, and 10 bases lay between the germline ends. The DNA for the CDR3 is TGTGCCAGCAGTTACCAACTTCGAACCTACGAGCAGTACGTC. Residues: CASSYQLRTYEQYV.

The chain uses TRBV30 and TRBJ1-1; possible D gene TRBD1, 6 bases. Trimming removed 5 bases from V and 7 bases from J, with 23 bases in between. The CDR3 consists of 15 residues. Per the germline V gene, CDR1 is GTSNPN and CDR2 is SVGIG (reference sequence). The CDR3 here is CAWGGRQRDSNEAFF. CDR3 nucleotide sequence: TGTGCCTGGGGGGGCCGACAGCGGGATAGCAATGAAGCTTTCTTT.

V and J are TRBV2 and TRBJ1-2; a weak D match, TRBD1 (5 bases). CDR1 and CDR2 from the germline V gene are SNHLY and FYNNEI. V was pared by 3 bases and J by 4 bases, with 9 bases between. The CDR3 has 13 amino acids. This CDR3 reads CASSDDSRYGYTF. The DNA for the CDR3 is TGTGCCAGCAGTGATGACAGCCGCTATGGCTACACCTTC.

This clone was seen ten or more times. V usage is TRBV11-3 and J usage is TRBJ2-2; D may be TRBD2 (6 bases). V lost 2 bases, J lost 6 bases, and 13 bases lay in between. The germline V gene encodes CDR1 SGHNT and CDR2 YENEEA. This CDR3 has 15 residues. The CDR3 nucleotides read TGTGCCAGCAGCTTAACAACTAGCAGCGCCGGGGAGCTGTTTTTT. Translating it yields CASSLTTSSAGELFF. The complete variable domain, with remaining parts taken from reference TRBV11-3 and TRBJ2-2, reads EAGVVQSPRYKIIEKKQPVAFWCNPISGHNTLYWYLQNLGQGPELLIRYENEEAVDDSQLPKDRFSAERLKGVDSTLKIQPAELGDSAVYLCASSLTTSSAGELFFGEGSRLTVL.

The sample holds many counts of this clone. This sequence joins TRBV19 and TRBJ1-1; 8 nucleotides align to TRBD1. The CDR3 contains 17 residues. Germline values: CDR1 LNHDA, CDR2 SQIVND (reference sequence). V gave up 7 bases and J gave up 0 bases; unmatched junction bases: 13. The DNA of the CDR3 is TGTGCCAGTACCCCCTTTACAGGGGGGATCATGAACACTGAAGCTTTCTTT. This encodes CASTPFTGGIMNTEAFF.

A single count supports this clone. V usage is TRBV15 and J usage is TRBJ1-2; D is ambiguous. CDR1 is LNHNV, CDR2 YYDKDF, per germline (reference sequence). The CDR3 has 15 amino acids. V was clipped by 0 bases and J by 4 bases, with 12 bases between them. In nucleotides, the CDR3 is TGTGCCACCAGCAGAGATCGGGATCTAGCCTATGGCTACACCTTC. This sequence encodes CATSRDRDLAYGYTF.

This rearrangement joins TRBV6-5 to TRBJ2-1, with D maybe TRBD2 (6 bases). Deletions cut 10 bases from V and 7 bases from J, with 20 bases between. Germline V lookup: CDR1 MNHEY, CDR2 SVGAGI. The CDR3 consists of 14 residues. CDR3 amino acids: CATSRGLRGNEQFF. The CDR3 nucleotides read TGTGCCACCAGCCGGGGACTTAGGGGAAATGAGCAGTTCTTC.

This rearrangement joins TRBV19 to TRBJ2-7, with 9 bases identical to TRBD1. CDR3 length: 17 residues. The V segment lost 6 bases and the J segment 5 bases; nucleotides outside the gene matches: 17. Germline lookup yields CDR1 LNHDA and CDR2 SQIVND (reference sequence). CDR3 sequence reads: CASRDRGGLGANDEQYF. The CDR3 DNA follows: TGTGCCAGTAGGGACAGGGGCGGGCTAGGAGCAAACGACGAGCAGTACTTC.

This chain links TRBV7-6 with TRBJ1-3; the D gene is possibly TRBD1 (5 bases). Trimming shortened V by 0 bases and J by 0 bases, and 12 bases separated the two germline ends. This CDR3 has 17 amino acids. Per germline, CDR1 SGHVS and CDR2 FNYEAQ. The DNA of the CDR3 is TGTGCCAGCAGCTTAGCGGAGGGGATGAGCTCTGGAAACACCATATATTTT. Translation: CASSLAEGMSSGNTIYF.